Each of the 29 T cell receptor beta chains below was sequenced from the same sample in a study of radiotherapy plus CTLA-4 blockade in lung cancer (dated by TCRdb to the late 2010s). The method behind the library was the immunoSEQ multiplex PCR assay. TCRdb stores this immuneACCESS table with in-frame sequences only. Part of the clones is absent; in the studies checked, under half of the shortfall reflects unresolved V genes, and no reason is known for the rest. For this sample the table gives fewer than 85,000 clones, of which more than 85% were detected only once. Clones ranked in the top ten supply over 0.85% of the sample. This specimen was peripheral blood, taken from a patient treated with radiotherapy plus ipilimumab. Every receptor here comes from a human donor with non-small cell lung cancer who had stable disease on radiotherapy plus ipilimumab.

The chain recombines TRBV11-2 with TRBJ2-7; D uncertain. Germline CDR1 and CDR2: SGHAT and FQNNGV. This CDR3 region has 12 residues. V lost 2 bases to trimming and J lost 4 bases, with 6 bases between them. The CDR3 DNA reads as TGTGCCAGCAGCTTAAATCTGTACGAGCAGTACTTC. Translated: CASSLNLYEQYF.

The chain combines TRBV19 with TRBJ2-1, with D tentatively TRBD2 (5 bases). The CDR3 contains 15 residues. Trimming pared 1 base from V and 4 bases from J, leaving 11 bases between. CDR1 and CDR2 (germline): LNHDA, SQIVND (reference sequence). The CDR3: CASSIGAGYYNEQFF. CDR3 bases: TGTGCCAGTAGTATAGGGGCGGGTTATTACAATGAGCAGTTCTTC.

This chain connects TRBV19 to TRBJ2-3; D could derive from TRBD1 or TRBD2 (5 bases each). There are 15 residues in the CDR3. Germline CDR1 reads LNHDA; CDR2 reads SQIVND (reference sequence). V was trimmed by 2 bases and J by 2 bases, leaving 11 bases between them. The CDR3 reads CASSITRGHTDTQYF. CDR3 bases: TGTGCCAGTAGTATAACGAGGGGCCACACAGATACGCAGTATTTT.

This rearrangement joins TRBV11-1 to TRBJ2-6; D call uncertain. Germline loops: CDR1 SGHAT, CDR2 FQDESV (reference sequence). Trimming removed 4 bases from V and 2 bases from J, with 12 bases in between. The CDR3 runs 16 residues. The DNA of the CDR3 is TGTGCCAGCAGCTCCGTCGCTGGTGCTGGGGCCAACGTCCTGACTTTC. Translating it yields CASSSVAGAGANVLTF.

This chain connects TRBV5-1 to TRBJ2-2, with D unclear. CDR3 length equals 15 residues. V shed 1 base and J shed 4 bases, with 11 bases lying between them. Germline V gene data show CDR1 as SGHRS and CDR2 as YFSETQ. DNA of the CDR3: TGCGCCAGCAGCTTGTGGGAAATGGGCACCGGGGAGCTGTTTTTT. It specifies CASSLWEMGTGELFF.

This rearrangement joins TRBV27 to TRBJ2-3, with D uncertain. The CDR3 consists of 15 residues. The germline CDR1 and CDR2 sequences are MNHEY and SMNVEV (reference sequence). The V end was cut by 6 bases, the J end by 2 bases, with 15 bases between. The CDR3 bases are TGTGCCAGCAGGGCTATTAATTATCCCACAGATACGCAGTATTTT. Protein: CASRAINYPTDTQYF.

The V gene is TRBV2, the J gene TRBJ2-7; D not certain. The CDR3 is made up of 14 amino acids. The V end lost 1 base, the J end lost 0 bases, and 7 bases lay between the germline ends. From germline, CDR1 is SNHLY and CDR2 FYNNEI. CDR3 in DNA: TGTGCCAGCAGTGAAGTTACGGCCTCCTACGAGCAGTACTTC. This translates into CASSEVTASYEQYF.

The V and J genes are TRBV28 and TRBJ1-5; TRBD1 might be the D (6 bases). The V gene lost 6 bases and the J gene lost 3 bases, with 12 bases spanning the gap. CDR1 is MDHEN, CDR2 SYDVKM, per germline. The CDR3 spans 14 residues. CDR3 DNA sequence: TGTGCCAGCAGAGAGGGACAAAACAATCAGCCCCAGCATTTT. Amino acid sequence: CASREGQNNQPQHF.

This chain uses TRBV18 with TRBJ2-7, with 9 bases fitting TRBD1. Germline CDR1 and CDR2: KGHSH and LQKENI. With 5 bases clipped from V and 9 bases from J, the junction kept 8 bases outside the gene matches. The CDR3 covers 13 residues. The CDR3 DNA sequence: TGTGCCAGCTCAGACAACAGGGGGCGCGTGCAGTACTTC. Protein sequence: CASSDNRGRVQYF.

The chain combines TRBV19 with TRBJ2-1; tentatively, D is TRBD2 (5 bases). Trimming shortened V by 4 bases and J by 6 bases, and 16 bases separated the two germline ends. The CDR3 consists of 15 residues. CDR1 is LNHDA and CDR2 is SQIVND in the germline V gene (reference sequence). The CDR3 DNA sequence: TGTGCCAGTAGTAAGGAGCGGACCGTACGCAATGAGCAGTTCTTC. It translates to CASSKERTVRNEQFF.

V usage is TRBV30 and J usage is TRBJ2-7; 8 nucleotides match TRBD2. Per the germline V gene, CDR1 is GTSNPN and CDR2 is SVGIG (reference sequence). The J segment lost 7 bases and the V segment lost 5 bases, leaving 7 bases of the junction unmatched. CDR3 length: 12 amino acids. In nucleotides, the CDR3 is TGTGCCTGGCCGCGGGGGGCGGAAGAGCAGTACTTC. This encodes CAWPRGAEEQYF.

V is TRBV11-2 and J is TRBJ2-3; D perhaps matches TRBD2 (5 bases). Germline CDR1 is SGHAT and CDR2 is FQNNGV. V lost 3 bases, J lost 2 bases, and 9 bases lay in between. The CDR3 loop spans 14 amino acids. CDR3 region: CASSLGVLTDTQYF. The DNA of the CDR3 is TGTGCCAGCAGCTTGGGAGTACTCACAGATACGCAGTATTTT.

The genes are TRBV18 and TRBJ1-1; D ambiguous. Germline V gives CDR1 KGHSH, CDR2 LQKENI. V was trimmed by 4 bases and J by 1 base, leaving 4 bases between them. This CDR3 has 12 amino acids. The DNA of the CDR3 is TGTGCCAGCTCACTCCAGAACACTGAAGCTTTCTTT. Translating gives CASSLQNTEAFF.

This clone turned up a few times. The rearrangement uses TRBV11-2 and TRBJ1-3, with a weak D call TRBD1 (6 bases). This CDR3 has 14 residues. Trimming removed 5 bases at V and 4 bases at J, with 12 bases between. The germline V gene has CDR1 SGHAT and CDR2 FQNNGV. Here the CDR3 reads CASSKLGAGNTIYF. In nucleotides, the CDR3 is TGTGCCAGCAGCAAGCTGGGGGCAGGAAACACCATATATTTT.

This clone was recorded only once. The genes are TRBV4-1 and TRBJ1-2; no firm D call. The germline V gene has CDR1 MGHRA and CDR2 YSYEKL. The germline V and J ends were trimmed by 0 bases and 2 bases, with 10 bases remaining between them. The CDR3 consists of 15 residues. CDR3 nucleotide sequence: TGCGCCAGCAGCCAAGAAGCCGGCAGGAACTATGGCTACACCTTC. This translates into CASSQEAGRNYGYTF.

CDR3 protein: CASSLQPTGTDTQYF. For the CDR3, the DNA is TGCGCCAGCAGCTTGCAGCCAACAGGGACAGATACGCAGTATTTT. The chain links TRBV5-1 to TRBJ2-3, with a possible D match to TRBD1 (6 bases). The CDR3 contains 15 residues. V was trimmed by 1 base and J by 3 bases, leaving 12 bases between them. Germline V CDR1 and CDR2: SGHRS, YFSETQ.

This chain joins TRBV30 and TRBJ2-3, with 9 bases lining up with TRBD2. Germline trimming cut 4 bases from V and 1 base from J; bases unmatched to any gene: 0. Germline V CDR1 and CDR2: GTSNPN, SVGIG (reference sequence). The CDR3 sequence is 13 residues long. The CDR3 spells CAWTSGGTDTQYF. In nucleotides, the CDR3 is TGTGCCTGGACTAGCGGGGGCACAGATACGCAGTATTTT.

CDR3 loop: CASSVDPMEGSYGYTF. The CDR3 DNA follows: TGTGCCAGCAGCGTAGATCCAATGGAGGGTAGCTATGGCTACACCTTC. The chain links TRBV9 to TRBJ1-2, with unresolved D. The CDR3 totals 16 residues. Germline V gene sequence: CDR1 SGDLS, CDR2 YYNGEE. V lost 0 bases and J lost 4, with 16 bases in between.

The rearrangement links TRBV5-1 to TRBJ1-5, with D tentatively TRBD1 (6 bases). V was cut by 10 bases and J by 9 bases, with 26 bases left in between. CDR3 length: 15 amino acids. CDR1 SGHRS and CDR2 YFSETQ come from the germline V gene. CDR3 bases: TGCGCCCGCCGAGACAGGCCGACCGCGTTTCGGCCCCAGCATTTT. It yields the protein CARRDRPTAFRPQHF.

This chain links TRBV28 with TRBJ2-7, with TRBD1 as a possible D gene (6 bases). Germline-derived CDR1 and CDR2 are MDHEN and SYDVKM. Trimming removed 3 bases from V and 3 bases from J, with 18 bases in between. This CDR3 has 16 amino acids. CDR3 nucleotide sequence: TGTGCCAGCAGTTTCACTTTACAGGGTTCGAACTACGAGCAGTACTTC. Translated, it gives CASSFTLQGSNYEQYF.

J is TRBJ2-1 and V is TRBV7-2, with a weak D call TRBD1 (5 bases). The CDR3 sequence is 13 residues long. Trimming shortened V by 1 base and J by 10 bases, and 11 bases separated the two germline ends. The germline V gene has CDR1 SGHTA and CDR2 FQGNSA. CDR3 loop: CASSLDGGAEQFF. The CDR3 DNA follows: TGTGCCAGCAGCTTAGACGGTGGGGCGGAGCAGTTCTTC.

V usage is TRBV6-5 and J usage is TRBJ1-3, with D maybe TRBD1 (6 bases). Trimming removed 4 bases at V and 4 bases at J, with 14 bases between. The CDR3 has 15 amino acids. CDR1 and CDR2 (germline): MNHEY, SVGAGI. The CDR3, as DNA: TGTGCCAGCAGTTTAGTGGGGGCGCGGGGAAACACCATATATTTT. Protein product: CASSLVGARGNTIYF.

This CDR3 reads CASRATGGSYNEQFF. In DNA, the CDR3 is TGCGCCAGCAGAGCTACAGGGGGATCCTACAATGAGCAGTTCTTC. The chain carries TRBV5-1 and TRBJ2-1, with 8 nucleotides matching TRBD1. In germline, CDR1 is SGHRS, CDR2 YFSETQ. The V gene end was trimmed by 5 bases and the J gene end by 1 base; junction bases not matched to a gene: 5. CDR3 length: 15 amino acids.

The chain uses TRBV7-2 and TRBJ2-1, with D uncertain. Germline CDR1 reads SGHTA; CDR2 reads FQGNSA. The CDR3 consists of 12 residues. V was cut by 2 bases and J by 9 bases, with 8 bases left in between. As DNA, the CDR3 is TGTGCCAGCAGCTTATCCGTCATTGAGCAGTTCTTC. It is translated as CASSLSVIEQFF.

The chain carries TRBV14 and TRBJ1-2; 8 nucleotides align to TRBD1. Germline V gives CDR1 SGHDN, CDR2 FVKESK. The CDR3 spans 14 residues. Unmatched junction bases numbered 5, after V lost 4 bases and J lost 4 bases. The DNA of the CDR3 is TGTGCCAGCAGCCTGACAGGGGCGACCTATGGCTACACCTTC. Protein sequence: CASSLTGATYGYTF.

The rearrangement uses TRBV19 and TRBJ1-5; 7 bases map to TRBD1. CDR3 length: 14 amino acids. V was clipped by 6 bases and J by 5 bases; unmatched bases: 7. Germline-derived CDR1 and CDR2 are LNHDA and SQIVND (reference sequence). The CDR3, as DNA: TGTGCCAGTAGCGAGACAGGGTTATATCAGCCCCAGCATTTT. This translates into CASSETGLYQPQHF.

J is TRBJ1-4 and V is TRBV5-1, with a weak D call TRBD1 (5 bases). The CDR3 extends over 16 amino acids. CDR1 SGHRS and CDR2 YFSETQ come from the germline V gene. The V end lost 2 bases, the J end lost 2 bases, and 13 bases lay between the germline ends. The DNA of the CDR3 is TGCGCCAGCAGCTTAAGCGAACAGGCGACTAATGAAAAACTGTTTTTT. This translates into CASSLSEQATNEKLFF.

The CDR3 is CASSRQGETQYF. The CDR3, as DNA: TGTGCCAGCAGTCGACAGGGAGAGACCCAGTACTTC. V is TRBV5-4 and J is TRBJ2-5, with TRBD1 matching over 7 bases. Losses at the gene ends were 5 bases for V and 4 bases for J; bases not matched to a gene: 2. In germline, CDR1 is SGHNT, CDR2 YYREEE (reference sequence). The CDR3 loop spans 12 amino acids. Using reference TRBV5-4 and TRBJ2-5 for the parts outside the CDR3, the full variable domain is ETGVTQSPTHLIKTRGQQVTLRCSSQSGHNTVSWYQQALGQGPQFIFQYYREEENGRGNFPPRFSGLQFPNYSSELNVNALELDDSALYLCASSRQGETQYFGPGTRLLVL.

CDR3 nucleotide sequence: TGCGCCAGCAGCCAAGGCCTATCGACAGGGCCAAGCAATCAGCCCCAGCATTTT. The encoded protein is CASSQGLSTGPSNQPQHF. This chain joins TRBV4-1 and TRBJ1-5; 7 nucleotides line up with TRBD1. With V trimmed by 1 base and J by 1 base, 10 bases remained unmatched. The germline gives CDR1 MGHRA, CDR2 YSYEKL. CDR3 length: 18 amino acids.